The 17 T cell receptor beta chains presented below share a single source sample, sequenced in a study of cytomegalovirus exposure and HLA in healthy donors. Primers: 60 Vbeta forward and 13 Jbeta reverse. Measured with immunoSEQ multiplex PCR; TCRdb has only the in-frame clones, and not every one. Its table records 70,000 or so clones. The sample was PBMCs. Source of these receptors: a female donor in good health and CMV-seropositive.

The genes are TRBV30 and TRBJ1-1; D is possibly TRBD1 (5 bases). CDR1 and CDR2 from the germline V gene are GTSNPN and SVGIG (reference sequence). V lost 3 bases, J lost 10 bases, and 12 bases lay in between. The CDR3 has 11 amino acids. The CDR3 reads CAWRKGLRAFF. For the CDR3, the DNA is TGTGCCTGGAGAAAGGGACTGCGAGCTTTCTTT.

V is TRBV9 and J is TRBJ1-5; D might be TRBD1 (5 bases). There are 14 residues in the CDR3. The V end lost 1 base, the J end lost 7 bases, and 12 bases lay between the germline ends. Germline lookup yields CDR1 SGDLS and CDR2 YYNGEE. Written as DNA, the CDR3 is TGTGCCAGCAGCGTACTTGGGGCGGACCAGCCCCAGCATTTT. Amino acids: CASSVLGADQPQHF.

The chain has TRBV5-1 and TRBJ1-2, with 8 bases lining up with TRBD1. The CDR3 has 17 amino acids. Trimming at V came to 3 bases and at J to 7 bases, leaving 17 bases not matched to a gene. Germline V gives CDR1 SGHRS, CDR2 YFSETQ. The CDR3: CASSSDTSTGVVRGYTF. The CDR3 coding sequence is TGCGCCAGCAGCTCGGATACTTCGACAGGGGTTGTACGTGGCTACACCTTC.

The chain is built from TRBV28 and TRBJ1-2; D possibly corresponds to TRBD1 (6 bases). V lost 2 bases and J 6 bases, leaving 13 bases between the germline ends. The CDR3 totals 14 residues. Germline V CDR1 and CDR2: MDHEN, SYDVKM. The CDR3 here is CASSLEGDGHGYTF. The DNA for the CDR3 is TGTGCCAGCAGTTTAGAGGGGGACGGTCATGGCTACACCTTC.

The chain has TRBV10-3 and TRBJ1-5; possibly TRBD1 for D (6 bases). Per the germline V gene, CDR1 is ENHRY and CDR2 is SYGVKD. This CDR3 has 13 amino acids. Trimming pared 3 bases from V and 9 bases from J, leaving 12 bases between. The CDR3 DNA sequence: TGTGCCATCAGTGAAGACAGGTTTGGGCCCCAGCATTTT. Protein: CAISEDRFGPQHF.

The chain employs TRBV29-1 and TRBJ1-1; possibly TRBD1 for D (6 bases). Germline assignment: CDR1 SQVTM and CDR2 ANQGSEA. CDR3 length equals 15 residues. V shed 5 bases and J shed 2 bases, with 18 bases lying between them. This CDR3 is CSVSPRQANNTEAFF. CDR3 nucleotide sequence: TGCAGCGTTTCACCACGACAGGCAAATAACACTGAAGCTTTCTTT.

This rearrangement joins TRBV2 to TRBJ2-7; 11 bases align to TRBD2. Germline CDR1 is SNHLY and CDR2 is FYNNEI. The junction had 12 bases not matched to a gene; V was cut back by 8 bases and J by 6 bases. This CDR3 spans 15 amino acids. The DNA of the CDR3 is TGTGCCAGCGAGGAAGCACTAGCGGGAGACCCCGAGCAGTACTTC. Translating gives CASEEALAGDPEQYF.

The chain carries TRBV19 and TRBJ1-2; 8 nucleotides line up with TRBD1. The CDR3 sequence is 17 residues long. V gave up 1 base and J gave up 4 bases; unmatched junction bases: 11. The germline V gene has CDR1 LNHDA and CDR2 SQIVND (reference sequence). As DNA, the CDR3 is TGTGCCAGTAGTATAGGGGGCGACAGGGGCGGACTCTATGGCTACACCTTC. Its protein is CASSIGGDRGGLYGYTF.

This chain connects TRBV7-9 to TRBJ1-1; maybe TRBD1 (6 bases). Trimming took 1 base from V and 0 from J, leaving 15 bases between them. The CDR3 extends over 17 amino acids. Germline V gene sequence: CDR1 SEHNR, CDR2 FQNEAQ (reference sequence). The CDR3 is CASSLEVTGWMNTEAFF. The CDR3 nucleotides are TGTGCCAGCAGCTTAGAGGTGACAGGTTGGATGAACACTGAAGCTTTCTTT.

The CDR3 nucleotides are TGCGCCAGCAGCCAAGGGTTACTAGCGGGGGGTGGGTGGCAGTACTTC. Encoded protein: CASSQGLLAGGGWQYF. The chain has TRBV4-3 and TRBJ2-7, with 12 nucleotides matching TRBD2. Germline V gene lookup returns CDR1 LGHNA and CDR2 YSLEER. After removal of 1 base from V and 9 bases from J, the junction contained 10 bases not matched to a gene. This CDR3 is built from 16 residues.

The genes are TRBV28 and TRBJ2-3; 12 bases map to TRBD2. Unmatched junction bases numbered 6, after V lost 6 bases and J lost 2 bases. CDR1 MDHEN and CDR2 SYDVKM come from the germline V gene. This CDR3 region has 16 residues. CDR3 sequence: CASSFGTSGSTDTQYF. CDR3 in DNA: TGTGCCAGCAGCTTTGGGACTAGCGGGTCCACAGATACGCAGTATTTT.

J is TRBJ2-1 and V is TRBV25-1, with TRBD2 as a possible D gene (6 bases). V lost 8 bases to trimming and J lost 4 bases, with 15 bases between them. CDR3 length: 14 residues. Germline V lookup: CDR1 MGHDK, CDR2 SYGVNS. CDR3: CASVATSSYNEQFF. CDR3 nucleotide sequence: TGTGCCAGCGTCGCGACTAGTAGTTACAATGAGCAGTTCTTC.

The rearrangement joins TRBV4-2 to TRBJ2-7; D is possibly TRBD2 (6 bases). Per germline, CDR1 LGHNA and CDR2 YNFKEQ. Trimming removed 0 bases from V and 2 bases from J, with 11 bases in between. There are 15 residues in the CDR3. This chain's CDR3 is CASSQEGGDAYEQYF. In DNA, the CDR3 is TGTGCCAGCAGCCAAGAGGGCGGGGACGCCTACGAGCAGTACTTC.

J is TRBJ2-1 and V is TRBV30; 8 positions match TRBD2. The J segment lost 8 bases and the V segment lost 6 bases, leaving 15 bases of the junction unmatched. Germline V gene lookup returns CDR1 GTSNPN and CDR2 SVGIG (reference sequence). CDR3 size: 15 residues. CDR3 in DNA: TGTGCCTGTTGGTGCGGGGGGCCGGGTGGGGATGAGCAGTTCTTC. Translated, it gives CACWCGGPGGDEQFF.

The rearrangement uses TRBV4-2 and TRBJ1-2; no definite D call. This CDR3 contains 15 residues. Trimming stripped 0 bases from V and 2 bases from J, with 10 bases between. Germline V CDR1 and CDR2: LGHNA, YNFKEQ. In DNA form, the CDR3 reads TGTGCCAGCAGCCAAGATCGCGGAGGGAACTATGGCTACACCTTC. Translated: CASSQDRGGNYGYTF.

This chain links TRBV4-3 with TRBJ2-7, with D possibly TRBD1 on 6 matching bases. Germline CDR1 LGHNA, CDR2 YSLEER. This CDR3 has 15 amino acids. V was clipped by 4 bases and J by 1 base, with 14 bases between them. CDR3: CASSRGNGQSYEQYF. The CDR3 DNA reads as TGCGCCAGCAGCCGGGGAAACGGACAGTCCTACGAGCAGTACTTC.

The chain recombines TRBV15 with TRBJ2-7; 10 nucleotides agree with TRBD1. CDR3 size: 18 residues. Germline trimming cut 0 bases from V and 7 bases from J; bases unmatched to any gene: 15. Germline V gene sequence: CDR1 LNHNV, CDR2 YYDKDF (reference sequence). The CDR3, as DNA: TGTGCCACCAGCAGAGAGGGACAGGGGATGGCCCGAATACGTGAGCAGTACTTC. The encoded protein is CATSREGQGMARIREQYF.